The present T cell receptor (beta chain) was sequenced within a study of control samples from healthy donors and cancer patients. Germline lookup yields CDR1 MNHEY and CDR2 SMNVEV (reference sequence). J was trimmed by 7 bases and V by 4 bases; bases with no gene match: 8. This CDR3 spans 14 amino acids. Profiled with immunoSEQ multiplex PCR; TCRdb holds only in-frame clones, not every one. This sample has 200,000 to 250,000 clones, with roughly 94% found just once. This sequence joins TRBV27 and TRBJ1-2, with TRBD1 matching over 8 bases. The sample taken for sequencing was blood. This TCR derives from a man aged 50-59 years in good health. CDR3 sequence (DNA): TGTGCCAGCAGTTCCTTGGACAGGGACATTGGCTACACCTTC. Translation gives CASSSLDRDIGYTF.